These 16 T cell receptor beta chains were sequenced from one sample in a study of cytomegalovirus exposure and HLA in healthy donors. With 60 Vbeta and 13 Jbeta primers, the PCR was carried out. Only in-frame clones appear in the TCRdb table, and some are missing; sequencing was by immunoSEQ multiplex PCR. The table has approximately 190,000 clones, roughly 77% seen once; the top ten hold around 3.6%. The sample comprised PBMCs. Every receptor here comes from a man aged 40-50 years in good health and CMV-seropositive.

The CDR3 is CASSADSKETQYF. CDR3 nucleotide sequence: TGTGCCAGCAGCGCCGACAGTAAAGAGACCCAGTACTTC. The chain links TRBV11-2 to TRBJ2-5, with a possible D match to TRBD1 (5 bases). The CDR3 contains 13 residues. CDR1 SGHAT and CDR2 FQNNGV come from the germline V gene. Trimming removed 5 bases at V and 3 bases at J, with 10 bases between.

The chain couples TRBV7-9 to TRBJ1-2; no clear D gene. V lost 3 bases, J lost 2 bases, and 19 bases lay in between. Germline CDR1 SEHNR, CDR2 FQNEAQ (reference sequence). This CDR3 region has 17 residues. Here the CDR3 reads CASSFSGSPGENYGYTF. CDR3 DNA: TGTGCCAGCAGCTTTTCGGGGTCACCGGGCGAAAACTATGGCTACACCTTC.

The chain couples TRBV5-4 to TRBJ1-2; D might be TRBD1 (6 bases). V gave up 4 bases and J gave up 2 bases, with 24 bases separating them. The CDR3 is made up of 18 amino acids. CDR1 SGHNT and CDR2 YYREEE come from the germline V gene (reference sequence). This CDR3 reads CASSGGAGSFGGNYGYTF. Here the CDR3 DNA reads TGTGCCAGCAGCGGGGGGGCAGGGTCATTCGGAGGGAACTATGGCTACACCTTC.

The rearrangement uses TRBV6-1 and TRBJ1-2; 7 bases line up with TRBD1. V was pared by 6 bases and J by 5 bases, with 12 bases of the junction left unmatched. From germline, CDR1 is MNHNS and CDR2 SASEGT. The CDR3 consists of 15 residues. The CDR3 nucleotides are TGTGCCAGCAGGCCGACCGGGACAGTAAATTATGGCTACACCTTC. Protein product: CASRPTGTVNYGYTF.

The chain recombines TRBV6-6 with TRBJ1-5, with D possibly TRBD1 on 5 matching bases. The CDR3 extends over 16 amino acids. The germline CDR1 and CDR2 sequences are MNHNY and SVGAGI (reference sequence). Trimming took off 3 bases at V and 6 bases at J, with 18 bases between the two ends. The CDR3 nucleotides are TGTGCCAGCAGTTATGGACCCGGGGGATGGGGTCAGCCCCAGCATTTT. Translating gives CASSYGPGGWGQPQHF.

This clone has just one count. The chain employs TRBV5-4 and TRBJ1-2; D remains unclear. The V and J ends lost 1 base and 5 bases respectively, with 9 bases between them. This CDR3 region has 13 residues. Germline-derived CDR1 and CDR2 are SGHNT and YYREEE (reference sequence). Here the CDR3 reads CASSLPYSYGYTF. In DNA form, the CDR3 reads TGTGCCAGCAGCTTGCCTTACAGTTATGGCTACACCTTC.

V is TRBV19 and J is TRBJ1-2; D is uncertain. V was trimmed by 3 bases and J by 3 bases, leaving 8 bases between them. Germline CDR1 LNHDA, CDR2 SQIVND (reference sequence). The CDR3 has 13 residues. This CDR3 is CASSMQADYGYTF. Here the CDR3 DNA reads TGTGCCAGTAGTATGCAGGCAGACTATGGCTACACCTTC.

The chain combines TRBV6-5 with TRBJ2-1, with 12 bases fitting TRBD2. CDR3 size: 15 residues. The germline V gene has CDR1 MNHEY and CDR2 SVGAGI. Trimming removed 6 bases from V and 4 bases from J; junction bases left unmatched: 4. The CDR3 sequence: CASSSLAGGYNEQFF. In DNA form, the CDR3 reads TGTGCCAGCAGCTCACTAGCGGGGGGATACAATGAGCAGTTCTTC.

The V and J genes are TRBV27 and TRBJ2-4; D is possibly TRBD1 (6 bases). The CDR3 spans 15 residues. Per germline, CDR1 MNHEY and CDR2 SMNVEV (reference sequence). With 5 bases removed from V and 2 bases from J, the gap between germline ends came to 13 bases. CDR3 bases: TGTGCCAGCAGTCCCCACAGGGTTCCCAAAAACATTCAGTACTTC. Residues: CASSPHRVPKNIQYF.

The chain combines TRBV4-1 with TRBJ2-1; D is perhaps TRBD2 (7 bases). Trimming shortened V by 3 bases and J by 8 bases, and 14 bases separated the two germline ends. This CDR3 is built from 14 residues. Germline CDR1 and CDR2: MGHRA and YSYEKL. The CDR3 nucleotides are TGCGCCAGCAGCCAGGGGGCTAGCGGTTATGAGCAGTTCTTC. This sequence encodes CASSQGASGYEQFF.

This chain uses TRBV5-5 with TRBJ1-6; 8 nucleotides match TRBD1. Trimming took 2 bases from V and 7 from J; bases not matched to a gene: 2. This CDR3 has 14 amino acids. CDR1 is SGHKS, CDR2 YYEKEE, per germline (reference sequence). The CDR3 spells CASSFRQGNSPLHF. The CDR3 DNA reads TGTGCCAGCAGCTTCCGACAGGGGAATTCACCCCTCCACTTT.

The CDR3: CASSPGGETQYF. CDR3 DNA: TGTGCCAGCAGTCCGGGAGGGGAGACCCAGTACTTC. This chain links TRBV2 with TRBJ2-5, with TRBD2 identical over 8 bases. The trim removed 5 bases at V and 5 bases at J, leaving 1 base unmatched. Germline CDR1 and CDR2: SNHLY and FYNNEI. This CDR3 is 12 amino acids long.

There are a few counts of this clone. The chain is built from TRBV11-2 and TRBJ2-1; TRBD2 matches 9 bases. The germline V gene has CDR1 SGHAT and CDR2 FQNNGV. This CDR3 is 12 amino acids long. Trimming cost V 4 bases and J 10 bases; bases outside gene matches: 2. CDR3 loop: CASSSAGGEQFF. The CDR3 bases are TGTGCCAGCAGCTCAGCGGGAGGCGAGCAGTTCTTC.

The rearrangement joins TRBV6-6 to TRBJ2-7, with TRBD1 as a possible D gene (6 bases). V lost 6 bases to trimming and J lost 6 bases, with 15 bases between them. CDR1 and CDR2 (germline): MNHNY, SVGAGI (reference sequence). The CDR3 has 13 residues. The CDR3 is CASRRTVDGEQYF. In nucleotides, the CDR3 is TGTGCCAGCAGGAGGACAGTCGACGGCGAGCAGTACTTC.

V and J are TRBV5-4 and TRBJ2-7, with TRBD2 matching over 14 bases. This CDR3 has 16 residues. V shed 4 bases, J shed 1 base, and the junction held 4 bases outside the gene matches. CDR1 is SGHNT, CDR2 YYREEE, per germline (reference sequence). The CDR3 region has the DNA TGTGCCAGCAGCCCCGGGACTAGCGGGGGATCCTACGAGCAGTACTTC. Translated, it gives CASSPGTSGGSYEQYF.

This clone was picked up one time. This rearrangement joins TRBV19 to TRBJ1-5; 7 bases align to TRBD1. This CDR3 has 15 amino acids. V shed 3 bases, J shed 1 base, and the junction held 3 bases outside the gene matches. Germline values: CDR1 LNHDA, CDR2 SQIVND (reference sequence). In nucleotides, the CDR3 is TGTGCCAGTAGTATTAAGGGGGCCAGCAATCAGCCCCAGCATTTT. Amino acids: CASSIKGASNQPQHF.